The clone carrying this T cell receptor (beta chain) came up a few times. CDR1 and CDR2 (germline): WSHSY, SAAADI. Trimming cost V 3 bases and J 2 bases; bases outside gene matches: 8. The CDR3 is made up of 18 amino acids. Libraries were prepared by immunoSEQ multiplex PCR; TCRdb keeps only in-frame clonotypes and omits some of them. The sample yields approximately 170,000 clones, 70% to 90% seen once. This sample was included in a study of blood T cell repertoires in COVID-19. Sequenced material: PBMCs or T cells enriched from blood (not recorded which). This receptor was taken from a woman aged 50 to 65 who had recovered from COVID-19. V usage is TRBV10-2 and J usage is TRBJ2-7; 15 bases match TRBD2. The CDR3 sequence: CASSDRGLAGGKPYEQYV. The CDR3 bases are TGCGCCAGCAGTGATAGGGGACTAGCGGGAGGTAAGCCCTACGAGCAGTACGTC.